One sample yielded the 13 T cell receptor beta chains listed below, sequenced in a study of CD8 T cells in Susac syndrome. RNA amounts of 0.5 to 1 ug underwent reverse transcription with random hexamers. TCRdb analysed the immunoSEQ multiplex PCR reads with MiXCR anew, one entry per CDR3 protein. The repertoire consists of 75,000 to 100,000 distinct CDR3 sequences, with more than 85% occurring once and the leading ten covering roughly 0.44%. The sequenced sample consisted of CD8+ T cells from PBMCs. The receptors originated from a human donor with Susac syndrome.

Only one count was recorded for this clonotype. The chain carries TRBV9 and TRBJ2-7, with 9 bases fitting TRBD2. The CDR3 sequence is 15 residues long. V lost 5 bases to trimming and J lost 0 bases; unmatched junction nucleotides: 6. Per the germline V gene, CDR1 is SGDLS and CDR2 is YYNGEE. CDR3 in amino acids: CASSRLAGSSYEQYF. The CDR3 DNA follows: TGTGCCAGCAGTCGTCTAGCGGGGAGCTCCTACGAGCAGTACTTC.

This chain links TRBV15 with TRBJ2-5; D perhaps matches TRBD2 (6 bases). The CDR3 has 13 residues. The germline V gene has CDR1 LNHNV and CDR2 YYDKDF (reference sequence). The ends were cut back, 8 bases at V and 5 bases at J, with 15 bases in the middle. DNA for the CDR3: TGTGCCACCGTCGGCGGGATTGGTGAGACCCAGTACTTC. It is translated as CATVGGIGETQYF.

J is TRBJ2-7 and V is TRBV27; D unresolved. The germline V gene encodes CDR1 MNHEY and CDR2 SMNVEV (reference sequence). CDR3 length equals 13 residues. The ends were cut back, 5 bases at V and 2 bases at J, with 10 bases in the middle. In DNA form, the CDR3 reads TGTGCCAGCAGTCCCGCCCCAGCCTACGAGCAGTACTTC. It codes for CASSPAPAYEQYF.

V is TRBV7-9 and J is TRBJ2-7; D call uncertain. The CDR3 is made up of 14 amino acids. Germline V gene sequence: CDR1 SEHNR, CDR2 FQNEAQ (reference sequence). Trimming left V 2 bases short and J 0 bases short, with 8 bases between. The chain's CDR3 is CASSLSLSSYEQYF. The CDR3 coding sequence is TGTGCCAGCAGCTTAAGTTTGAGCTCCTACGAGCAGTACTTC.

The CDR3 loop is CASLRGETQYF. The CDR3 DNA sequence: TGTGCCAGTCTTAGGGGCGAGACCCAGTACTTC. The chain recombines TRBV5-5 with TRBJ2-5, with D possibly TRBD1 on 5 matching bases. CDR3 length: 11 residues. Germline CDR1 SGHKS, CDR2 YYEKEE (reference sequence). Deletions cut 8 bases from V and 5 bases from J, with 10 bases between.

This sequence joins TRBV2 and TRBJ1-2; D remains unclear. This CDR3 has 10 residues. V was cut by 1 base and J by 10 bases, with 4 bases left in between. Germline lookup yields CDR1 SNHLY and CDR2 FYNNEI. DNA for the CDR3: TGTGCCAGCAGTGAAGGATACTACACCTTC. Translating gives CASSEGYYTF.

With regard to this clonotype: A read error may account for a junction end that differs from germline. This chain joins TRBV20-1 and TRBJ2-1; 8 bases agree with TRBD2. Germline CDR1 is DFQATT and CDR2 is SNEGSKA (reference sequence). The CDR3 loop spans 15 amino acids. This CDR3 reads CSARAGATSYNEQFF. The CDR3 bases are TGCAGTGCCAGAGCGGGAGCTACTTCCTACAATGAGCAGTTCTTC.

The V gene is TRBV29-1, the J gene TRBJ1-1; 8 bases are shared with TRBD1. The CDR3 covers 15 residues. Germline V CDR1 and CDR2: SQVTM, ANQGSEA. V shed 8 bases and J 3 bases; nucleotides not matched to a gene: 14. The CDR3 bases are TGCAGCCCAGAGGACAGGGAATGGGGGGACACTGAAGCTTTCTTT. It is translated as CSPEDREWGDTEAFF. Looking up the rest from reference TRBV29-1 and TRBJ1-1 gives the full variable domain: SAVISQKPSRDICQRGTSLTIQCQVDSQVTMMFWYRQQPGQSLTLIATANQGSEATYESGFVIDKFPISRPNLTFSTLTVSNMSPEDSSIYLCSPEDREWGDTEAFFGQGTRLTVV.

The chain has TRBV7-9 and TRBJ2-1; 9 bases are shared with TRBD1. The CDR3 runs 15 residues. The junction had 12 bases not matched to a gene; V was cut back by 8 bases and J by 7 bases. In germline, CDR1 is SEHNR, CDR2 FQNEAQ (reference sequence). The CDR3 is CASVEPGQGGNEQFF. The CDR3 DNA follows: TGTGCCAGCGTGGAGCCGGGACAGGGTGGGAATGAGCAGTTCTTC.

J is TRBJ2-5 and V is TRBV20-1; tentatively, D is TRBD1 or TRBD2 (5 bases each). Trimming stripped 3 bases from V and 4 bases from J, with 15 bases between. Looked up from germline, CDR1 is DFQATT and CDR2 is SNEGSKA (reference sequence). CDR3 length equals 14 residues. The CDR3 sequence is CSASPEGLGETQYF. The CDR3 DNA sequence: TGCAGTGCTAGCCCCGAGGGGTTGGGAGAGACCCAGTACTTC.

There are a few counts of this clonotype. This chain connects TRBV11-2 to TRBJ2-3; D is undetermined. The CDR3 covers 12 residues. Germline CDR1 SGHAT, CDR2 FQNNGV. Trimming stripped 5 bases from V and 6 bases from J, with 9 bases between. The DNA of the CDR3 is TGTGCCAGCAGCCCCCGTGAGGATACGCAGTATTTT. Amino acid sequence: CASSPREDTQYF.

The table lists this clonotype with a count of one. This sequence joins TRBV6-6 and TRBJ2-3; weak D call: TRBD2 (6 bases). This CDR3 comprises 9 residues. Germline values: CDR1 MNHNY, CDR2 SVGAGI (reference sequence). The DNA of the CDR3 is TGTGCTAGCGGAGATACGCAGTATTTT. It is translated as CASGDTQYF.

The chain is built from TRBV25-1 and TRBJ2-1; 11 nucleotides align to TRBD2. Germline-derived CDR1 and CDR2 are MGHDK and SYGVNS. The CDR3 has 16 amino acids. V dropped 6 bases and J dropped 5; count of bases not matched to a gene: 9. The CDR3 region is CASSDPGTSGHNEQFF. CDR3 nucleotides: TGTGCCAGCAGCGACCCCGGGACTAGCGGTCACAATGAGCAGTTCTTC.